This TCR beta chain emerged from a study of tumor-infiltrating lymphocytes in primary liver carcinoma. Across the whole study: Among the tumors, stages were T1-T3 N0M0 and sizes roughly 4 to 10 cm. The study, taken as a whole, reports: Tumor-blood pairs (like tumor-adjacent pairs) overlapped less than tumor region pairs did.

The roughly 17-31 mg bulk tissue piece was not sorted before simultaneous RNA and DNA extraction. Concerning this clonotype itself: Its antigen is not known. At one of its ends the junction is not consistent with the germline gene, which may arise from a read error.

From around 500 ng of total RNA, TCR beta-specific cDNA was reverse-transcribed using a constant-region primer. Construction of TCR beta libraries relied on three successive nested multiplex PCR rounds employing slightly modified ARM-PCR. Each of the first two PCR rounds ran roughly 9 cycles with TRBV1-TRBV30 forward and C-beta reverse primers. TCRdb redid the calling of the multiplex PCR reads with MiXCR, one entry per CDR3 protein. The table records approximately 190,000 distinct CDR3 sequences, around four fifths of them present only once. CDR3 length: 15 amino acids. Germline values: CDR1 SGHAT, CDR2 FQDESV (reference sequence).

Sequenced input: tumor tissue from primary liver carcinoma. This TCR was recovered from a man aged 35 to 55 with primary liver carcinoma and hepatitis B virus infection. The rearrangement joins TRBV11-1 to TRBJ2-5, with TRBD2 matching over 14 bases. The CDR3 here is CGNTLTGLAGETQYF. CDR3 nucleotide sequence: TGTGGTAACACCCTCACGGGACTAGCGGGAGAGACCCAGTATTTC.